Following are 30 T cell receptor beta chains from one sample sequenced in a study of T cell responses to AZD1222 COVID-19 vaccine. Method: immunoSEQ multiplex PCR; TCRdb's copy keeps in-frame clones and lacks some. The data hold 100,000 to 150,000 clones, with about nine tenths observed a single time. This sample comprised peripheral blood, obtained on day 0 of AZD1222 vaccination. These receptors were taken from an adult in good health.

The genes are TRBV3-1 (or the pseudogene TRBV3-2) and TRBJ2-7; 8 positions match TRBD2. The CDR3 contains 16 residues. Germline assignment: CDR1 LGHDT and CDR2 YNNKEL (reference sequence). V lost 1 base, J lost 5 bases, and 10 bases stayed unmatched. Written as DNA, the CDR3 is TGTGCCAGCAGCCAAGCCGCAGCGGGAGATTCCCACGAGCAGTACTTC. It is translated as CASSQAAAGDSHEQYF.

The chain is built from TRBV3-1 (or the pseudogene TRBV3-2) and TRBJ1-2, with TRBD1 matching 7 bases. The J segment lost 4 bases and the V segment lost 4 bases, leaving 9 bases of the junction unmatched. Germline lookup yields CDR1 LGHDT and CDR2 YNNKEL (reference sequence). This CDR3 contains 15 residues. The DNA for the CDR3 is TGTGCCAGCAGCCTATTGGGACAGAGACTCTATGGCTACACCTTC. Its translation is CASSLLGQRLYGYTF.

This chain joins TRBV6-5 and TRBJ1-6, with D uncertain. CDR1 MNHEY and CDR2 SVGAGI come from the germline V gene. This CDR3 is 14 amino acids long. V shed 7 bases and J shed 8 bases, with 15 bases lying between them. The CDR3 DNA reads TGTGCCAGCAACCCCCCAGCGTTCTATTCACCCCTCCACTTT. Its translation is CASNPPAFYSPLHF.

The chain uses TRBV20-1 and TRBJ2-7; D unresolved. The CDR3 sequence is 13 residues long. V was cut by 3 bases and J by 3 bases, with 12 bases left in between. Germline CDR1 DFQATT, CDR2 SNEGSKA (reference sequence). For the CDR3, the DNA is TGCAGTGCTAGTAGTCGGGCCCTCTACGAGCAGTACTTC. Protein product: CSASSRALYEQYF.

The chain uses TRBV25-1 and TRBJ2-5; 7 bases fit TRBD1. The CDR3 is 15 amino acids. Germline V CDR1 and CDR2: MGHDK, SYGVNS. V trimming: 4 bases; J trimming: 5 bases; junction bases outside the gene matches: 10. The CDR3, as DNA: TGTGCCAGCAGTGGCCCACAGGGGCGAGTGGAGACCCAGTACTTC. It translates to CASSGPQGRVETQYF.

The chain has TRBV6-1 and TRBJ2-2; D not certain. In germline, CDR1 is MNHNS, CDR2 SASEGT. The germline V and J ends were trimmed by 4 bases and 2 bases, with 14 bases remaining between them. This CDR3 spans 16 amino acids. CDR3 loop: CASSALPRTNTGELFF. The CDR3, as DNA: TGTGCCAGCAGTGCCCTCCCTCGCACAAACACCGGGGAGCTGTTTTTT.

This clone was recorded once. This chain links TRBV3-1 (or the pseudogene TRBV3-2) with TRBJ1-1, with 8 bases fitting TRBD1. This CDR3 has 17 residues. Germline V lookup: CDR1 LGHDT, CDR2 YNNKEL (reference sequence). The trim removed 0 bases at V and 2 bases at J, leaving 8 bases unmatched. The CDR3 is CASSQETTGTGNTEAFF. The DNA for the CDR3 is TGTGCCAGCAGCCAAGAAACCACCGGGACAGGAAACACTGAAGCTTTCTTT.

The rearrangement joins TRBV3-1 (or the pseudogene TRBV3-2) to TRBJ2-5; D unresolved. V was pared by 1 base and J by 13 bases, with 13 bases between. Germline lookup yields CDR1 LGHDT and CDR2 YNNKEL (reference sequence). CDR3 length equals 12 residues. The CDR3 bases are TGTGCCAGCAGCCAAGTCCGCAGGACCAGGTACTTC. It codes for CASSQVRRTRYF.

The chain carries TRBV5-1 and TRBJ1-1; D not certain. Germline CDR1 is SGHRS and CDR2 is YFSETQ. V was shortened by 0 bases and J by 5 bases, with 17 bases between the two germline ends. CDR3 size: 16 residues. The CDR3 region is CASSLVPTGRETEAFF. The CDR3, as DNA: TGCGCCAGCAGCTTGGTTCCTACGGGTAGAGAAACTGAAGCTTTCTTT.

This clone was counted once. The V call is TRBV2, the J call TRBJ1-6; D perhaps matches TRBD1 (5 bases). Per germline, CDR1 SNHLY and CDR2 FYNNEI. This CDR3 is 17 amino acids long. V dropped 3 bases and J dropped 7 bases, with 19 bases sitting between them. In DNA, the CDR3 is TGTGCCAGCAGTGATCCGGCCAAGGGGAGAAGAAATTCACCCCTCCACTTT. Translated, it gives CASSDPAKGRRNSPLHF.

The chain carries TRBV6-2 or TRBV6-3 and TRBJ1-1; a weak D match, TRBD1 (5 bases). Trimming removed 2 bases from V and 4 bases from J, with 14 bases in between. This CDR3 has 15 amino acids. CDR1 is MNHEY, CDR2 SVGEGT, per germline. CDR3 residues: CASSYLRRGITEAFF. Here the CDR3 DNA reads TGTGCCAGCAGTTACCTAAGGAGGGGTATCACTGAAGCTTTCTTT.

V is TRBV9 and J is TRBJ1-1; the D is unclear. Germline loops: CDR1 SGDLS, CDR2 YYNGEE. The CDR3 runs to 15 residues. V shed 0 bases and J shed 1 base, with 10 bases lying between them. CDR3 sequence reads: CASSVDGRTNTEAFF. As DNA, the CDR3 is TGTGCCAGCAGCGTAGATGGGCGCACGAACACTGAAGCTTTCTTT.

The chain is built from TRBV3-1 (or the pseudogene TRBV3-2) and TRBJ2-7; TRBD1 aligns across 9 bases. Germline-derived CDR1 and CDR2 are LGHDT and YNNKEL (reference sequence). V was pared by 4 bases and J by 3 bases, with 4 bases of the junction left unmatched. There are 14 residues in the CDR3. The CDR3 is CASSRSTGGYEQYF. The CDR3 bases are TGTGCCAGCAGCCGGTCGACAGGGGGCTACGAGCAGTACTTC.

The rearrangement links TRBV5-6 to TRBJ1-1, with D unresolved. CDR3 size: 14 residues. The V end lost 5 bases, the J end lost 1 base, and 12 bases lay between the germline ends. Per the germline V gene, CDR1 is SGHDT and CDR2 is YYEEEE. CDR3 residues: CASSYRTGNTEAFF. The DNA of the CDR3 is TGTGCCAGCAGTTATAGGACGGGGAACACTGAAGCTTTCTTT.

The chain employs TRBV28 and TRBJ1-4; D is unresolved. The CDR3 extends over 12 amino acids. The germline V and J ends were trimmed by 1 base and 6 bases, with 3 bases remaining between them. CDR1 is MDHEN, CDR2 SYDVKM, per germline. CDR3 protein: CASSLSHEKLFF. CDR3 in DNA: TGTGCCAGCAGTTTATCCCATGAAAAACTGTTTTTT.

This chain links TRBV5-1 with TRBJ2-3, with 12 bases lining up with TRBD2. J was trimmed by 8 bases and V by 0 bases; bases with no gene match: 13. The CDR3 loop spans 18 amino acids. The germline V gene has CDR1 SGHRS and CDR2 YFSETQ. This CDR3 reads CASSLVGLAGGPGGTQYF. For the CDR3, the DNA is TGCGCCAGCAGCTTGGTAGGCCTAGCGGGAGGGCCAGGAGGTACGCAGTATTTT. Variable domain in full (rest from reference TRBV5-1 and TRBJ2-3): KAGVTQTPRYLIKTRGQQVTLSCSPISGHRSVSWYQQTPGQGLQFLFEYFSETQRNKGNFPGRFSGRQFSNSRSEMNVSTLELGDSALYLCASSLVGLAGGPGGTQYFGPGTRLTVL.

J is TRBJ1-5 and V is TRBV2; TRBD1 matches at 9 bases. Per the germline V gene, CDR1 is SNHLY and CDR2 is FYNNEI. The V and J ends lost 2 bases and 1 base, in that order; junction bases with no gene match: 3. CDR3 length: 16 amino acids. The CDR3 protein is CASSEWGTGSNQPQHF. In DNA form, the CDR3 reads TGTGCCAGCAGTGAATGGGGGACAGGGAGCAATCAGCCCCAGCATTTT.

This clone was seen just once. The rearrangement uses TRBV6-1 and TRBJ1-5; D possibly corresponds to TRBD1 (6 bases). Germline V gene sequence: CDR1 MNHNS, CDR2 SASEGT. The CDR3 contains 15 residues. Trimming stripped 3 bases from V and 6 bases from J, with 15 bases between. Written as DNA, the CDR3 is TGTGCCAGCAGTGATAGGGGGGGGCAGCGTCAGCCCCAGCATTTT. Translating gives CASSDRGGQRQPQHF.

The chain recombines TRBV5-1 with TRBJ1-5; D possibly corresponds to TRBD1 (6 bases). The germline V and J ends were trimmed by 5 bases and 5 bases, with 11 bases remaining between them. The CDR3 has 13 residues. Germline V gene data show CDR1 as SGHRS and CDR2 as YFSETQ. CDR3 residues: CASRTGVDQPQHF. CDR3 bases: TGCGCCAGCAGGACAGGTGTAGATCAGCCCCAGCATTTT. The entire variable domain, with the rest obtained from reference TRBV5-1 and TRBJ1-5, is as follows: KAGVTQTPRYLIKTRGQQVTLSCSPISGHRSVSWYQQTPGQGLQFLFEYFSETQRNKGNFPGRFSGRQFSNSRSEMNVSTLELGDSALYLCASRTGVDQPQHFGDGTRLSIL.

The chain carries TRBV30 and TRBJ1-1, with 7 bases aligning to TRBD1. Germline values: CDR1 GTSNPN, CDR2 SVGIG (reference sequence). J was trimmed by 1 base and V by 4 bases; bases with no gene match: 9. This CDR3 has 15 residues. Here the CDR3 DNA reads TGTGCCTGGAATTGGGACAGCTACTCGAACACTGAAGCTTTCTTT. This encodes CAWNWDSYSNTEAFF.

The rearrangement joins TRBV5-1 to TRBJ1-1; D is perhaps TRBD1 (5 bases). CDR1 is SGHRS and CDR2 is YFSETQ in the germline V gene. V was trimmed by 1 base and J by 7 bases, leaving 11 bases between them. The CDR3 has 13 amino acids. Written as DNA, the CDR3 is TGCGCCAGCAGCTTGAGGGCAGGGAATGAAGCTTTCTTT. Amino acids: CASSLRAGNEAFF.

This sequence joins TRBV29-1 and TRBJ1-1; possible D gene TRBD1, 6 bases. V lost 6 bases and J 4 bases, leaving 15 bases between the germline ends. CDR3 length: 13 amino acids. Germline V CDR1 and CDR2: SQVTM, ANQGSEA. The CDR3 sequence is CSVADGGLTEAFF. The CDR3 DNA sequence: TGCAGCGTCGCCGATGGGGGGCTCACTGAAGCTTTCTTT.

This sequence joins TRBV2 and TRBJ1-1, with 10 bases identical to TRBD1. Unmatched junction bases numbered 4, after V lost 8 bases and J lost 4 bases. The CDR3 has 13 amino acids. CDR1 is SNHLY and CDR2 is FYNNEI in the germline V gene. The CDR3 nucleotides read TGTGCCAGCCATCGGACAGGGGGCACTGAAGCTTTCTTT. Translated, it gives CASHRTGGTEAFF.

The V call is TRBV4-2, the J call TRBJ1-3, with no clear D. This CDR3 spans 18 amino acids. Germline CDR1 reads LGHNA; CDR2 reads YNFKEQ. With 0 bases removed from V and 0 bases from J, the gap between germline ends came to 15 bases. CDR3 bases: TGTGCCAGCAGCCAAGATCTCATTGGCGGTGGCTCTGGAAACACCATATATTTT. As protein: CASSQDLIGGGSGNTIYF.

J is TRBJ2-7 and V is TRBV7-9; 7 bases match TRBD1. The CDR3 covers 15 residues. After removal of 4 bases from V and 3 bases from J, the junction contained 9 bases not matched to a gene. Germline CDR1 is SEHNR and CDR2 is FQNEAQ (reference sequence). The CDR3 loop reads CASSSPGQQHYEQYF. In DNA, the CDR3 is TGTGCCAGCAGCTCCCCGGGACAGCAGCACTACGAGCAGTACTTC. Looking up the rest from reference TRBV7-9 and TRBJ2-7 gives the full variable domain: DTGVSQNPRHKITKRGQNVTFRCDPISEHNRLYWYRQTLGQGPEFLTYFQNEAQLEKSRLLSDRFSAERPKGSFSTLEIQRTEQGDSAMYLCASSSPGQQHYEQYFGPGTRLTVT.

The chain uses TRBV18 and TRBJ2-1; TRBD2 matches at 9 bases. J was trimmed by 2 bases and V by 3 bases; bases with no gene match: 5. CDR1 and CDR2 (germline): KGHSH, LQKENI. This CDR3 has 16 amino acids. CDR3 loop: CASSPLTSGTYNEQFF. The CDR3 DNA sequence: TGTGCCAGCTCACCTTTGACTAGCGGAACCTACAATGAGCAGTTCTTC.

The chain couples TRBV9 to TRBJ1-5; D ambiguous. The CDR3 sequence is 14 residues long. The V end was cut by 5 bases, the J end by 0 bases, with 9 bases between. The germline V gene encodes CDR1 SGDLS and CDR2 YYNGEE. The CDR3 sequence is CASSDSSSNQPQHF. Here the CDR3 DNA reads TGTGCCAGCAGTGATAGCAGTAGCAATCAGCCCCAGCATTTT.

The chain uses TRBV5-4 and TRBJ1-1; D gene uncertain. The germline V and J ends were trimmed by 2 bases and 0 bases, with 11 bases remaining between them. CDR1 is SGHNT, CDR2 YYREEE, per germline (reference sequence). The CDR3 contains 15 residues. The CDR3 sequence: CASSFPGGLNTEAFF. Written as DNA, the CDR3 is TGTGCCAGCAGCTTTCCCGGAGGGCTGAACACTGAAGCTTTCTTT.

The chain combines TRBV19 with TRBJ2-4, with 7 bases aligning to TRBD2. The CDR3 length is 16 residues. CDR1 is LNHDA, CDR2 SQIVND, per germline (reference sequence). The ends lost 10 bases at V and 0 bases at J; junction bases unmatched: 12. The CDR3 reads CATTNPGGQAKNIQYF. CDR3 DNA sequence: TGTGCCACCACTAATCCGGGAGGCCAAGCCAAAAACATTCAGTACTTC.

CDR3 bases: TGTGCCAGCAGCCACCACCGGGAGACAGATACGCAGTATTTT. Translation gives CASSHHRETDTQYF. The gene calls are TRBV7-9 and TRBJ2-3; possibly TRBD2 for D (6 bases). This CDR3 region has 14 residues. Per germline, CDR1 SEHNR and CDR2 FQNEAQ (reference sequence). The germline V and J ends were trimmed by 5 bases and 3 bases, with 12 bases remaining between them.